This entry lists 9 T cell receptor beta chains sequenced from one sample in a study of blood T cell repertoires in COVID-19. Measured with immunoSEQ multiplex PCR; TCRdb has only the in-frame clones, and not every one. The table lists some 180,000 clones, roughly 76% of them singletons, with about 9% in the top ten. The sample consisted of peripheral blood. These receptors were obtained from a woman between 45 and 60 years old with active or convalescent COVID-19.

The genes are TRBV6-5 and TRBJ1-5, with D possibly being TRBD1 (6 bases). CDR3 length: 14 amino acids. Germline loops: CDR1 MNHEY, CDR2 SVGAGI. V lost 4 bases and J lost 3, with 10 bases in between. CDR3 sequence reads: CASSLGTPNQPQHF. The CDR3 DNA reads TGTGCCAGCAGTTTGGGGACACCCAATCAGCCCCAGCATTTT.

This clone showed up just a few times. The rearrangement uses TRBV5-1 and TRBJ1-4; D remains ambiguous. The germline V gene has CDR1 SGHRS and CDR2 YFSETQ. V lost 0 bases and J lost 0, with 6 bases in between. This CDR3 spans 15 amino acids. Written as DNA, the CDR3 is TGCGCCAGCAGCTTGGGGCAAGCAACTAATGAAAAACTGTTTTTT. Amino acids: CASSLGQATNEKLFF.

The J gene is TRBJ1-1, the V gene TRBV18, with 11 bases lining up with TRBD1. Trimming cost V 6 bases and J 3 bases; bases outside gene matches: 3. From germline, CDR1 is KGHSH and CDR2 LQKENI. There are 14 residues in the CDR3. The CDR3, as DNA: TGTGCCAGCTCCGGACAGGGGGCAGACACTGAAGCTTTCTTT. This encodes CASSGQGADTEAFF. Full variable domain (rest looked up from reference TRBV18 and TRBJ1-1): NAGVMQNPRHLVRRRGQEARLRCSPMKGHSHVYWYRQLPEEGLKFMVYLQKENIIDESGMPKERFSAEFPKEGPSILRIQQVVRGDSAAYFCASSGQGADTEAFFGQGTRLTVV.

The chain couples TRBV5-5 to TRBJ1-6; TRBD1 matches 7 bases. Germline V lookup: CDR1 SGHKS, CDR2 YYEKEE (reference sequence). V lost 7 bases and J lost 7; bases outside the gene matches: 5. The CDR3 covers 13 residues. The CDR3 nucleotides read TGTGCCAGCGTCGACAGGGCCAATTCACCCCTCCACTTT. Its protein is CASVDRANSPLHF. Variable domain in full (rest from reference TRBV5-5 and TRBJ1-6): DAGVTQSPTHLIKTRGQQVTLRCSPISGHKSVSWYQQVLGQGPQFIFQYYEKEERGRGNFPDRFSARQFPNYSSELNVNALLLGDSALYLCASVDRANSPLHFGNGTRLTVT.

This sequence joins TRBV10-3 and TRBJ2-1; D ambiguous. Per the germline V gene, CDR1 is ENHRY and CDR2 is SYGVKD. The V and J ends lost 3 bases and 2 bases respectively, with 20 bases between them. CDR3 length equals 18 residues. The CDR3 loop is CAISEAKLRRKAYNEQFF. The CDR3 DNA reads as TGTGCCATCAGTGAAGCGAAACTGAGACGGAAGGCCTACAATGAGCAGTTCTTC.

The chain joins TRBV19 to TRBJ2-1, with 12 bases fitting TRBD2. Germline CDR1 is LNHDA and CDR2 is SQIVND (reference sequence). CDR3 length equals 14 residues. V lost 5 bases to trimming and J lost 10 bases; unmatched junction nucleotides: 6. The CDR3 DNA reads TGTGCCAGTAGTTACGGGCTAGCGGGAGGGGAGCAGTTCTTC. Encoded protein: CASSYGLAGGEQFF.

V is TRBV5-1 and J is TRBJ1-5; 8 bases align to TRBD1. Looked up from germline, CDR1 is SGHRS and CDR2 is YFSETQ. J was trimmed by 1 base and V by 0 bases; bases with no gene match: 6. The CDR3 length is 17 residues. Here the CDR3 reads CASSLGTGHGSNQPQHF. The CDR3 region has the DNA TGCGCCAGCAGCTTGGGGACAGGGCACGGCAGCAATCAGCCCCAGCATTTT.

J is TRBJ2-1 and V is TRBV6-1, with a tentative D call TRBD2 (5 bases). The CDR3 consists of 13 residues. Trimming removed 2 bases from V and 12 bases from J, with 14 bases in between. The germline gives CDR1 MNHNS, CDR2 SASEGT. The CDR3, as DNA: TGTGCCAGCAGTGAATGGGGTATAAGCGGGCAGTTCTTC. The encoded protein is CASSEWGISGQFF.

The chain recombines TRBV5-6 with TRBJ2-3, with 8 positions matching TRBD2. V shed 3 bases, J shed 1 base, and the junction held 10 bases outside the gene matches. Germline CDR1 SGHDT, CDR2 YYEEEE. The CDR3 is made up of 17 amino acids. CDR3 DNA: TGTGCCAGCAGCTGGAAGCTTCGGGAGGGAGGCACAGATACGCAGTATTTT. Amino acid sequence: CASSWKLREGGTDTQYF.